This TCR beta chain was captured in a study of cytomegalovirus exposure and HLA in healthy donors. General study findings and limits: When analyzed later, a missense DCLRE1C variant was found to be linked to TCR beta V- and J-gene trimming. A later analysis linked 15,000 to 20,000 TCR beta sequences to HLA alleles at 0.05 false discovery rate. Per a prior analysis, the majority of TCR beta V segments were productive roughly 87% or roughly 30% of the time.

CDR1 and CDR2 from the germline V gene are SEHNR and FQNEAQ (reference sequence). The CDR3 is 14 amino acids. V lost 6 bases and J lost 4; bases outside the gene matches: 6. Primers: 60 Vbeta forward and 13 Jbeta reverse. The method was immunoSEQ multiplex PCR; TCRdb's version includes in-frame clones alone and lacks a portion of them. This repertoire shows some 90,000 clones, 69% found once; its top ten account for approximately 2.9%. Worth noting for this clone: Its cognate antigen is unknown.

This TCR came from a man aged 50 to 60 in good health and CMV-seronegative. The sample comprised PBMCs. This chain connects TRBV7-9 to TRBJ2-3; 8 bases align to TRBD1. Written as DNA, the CDR3 is TGTGCCAGCAGTTTGGACAGGGCGGCAGATACGCAGTATTTT. Its protein product is CASSLDRAADTQYF.